The 28 T cell receptor beta chains below were found in one sample sequenced in a study of immune evolution from preneoplasia to lung adenocarcinoma. Data came from immunoSEQ multiplex PCR; TCRdb stores just in-frame clones and leaves some out. The sample shows about 14,000 clones, 75% to 90% of them seen only once. Sequencing input: FFPE minimally invasive lung adenocarcinoma tissue. These receptors all come from a person aged 70 to 80 with lung adenocarcinoma.

The gene calls are TRBV5-6 and TRBJ2-1; 10 bases align to TRBD2. Germline values: CDR1 SGHDT, CDR2 YYEEEE. This CDR3 is built from 17 residues. The ends lost 1 base at V and 0 bases at J; junction bases unmatched: 4. The CDR3 DNA is TGTGCCAGCAGCTTGCGGGCTAGCGGGAGCTCCTACAATGAGCAGTTCTTC. Translation gives CASSLRASGSSYNEQFF.

The rearrangement joins TRBV11-2 to TRBJ1-2; 10 bases match TRBD1. V shed 4 bases and J 0 bases; nucleotides not matched to a gene: 5. Germline V gene data show CDR1 as SGHAT and CDR2 as FQNNGV. The CDR3 sequence is 16 residues long. CDR3 region: CASSSGQGFANYGYTF. In DNA, the CDR3 is TGTGCCAGCAGCTCGGGACAGGGGTTTGCTAACTATGGCTACACCTTC.

This chain connects TRBV2 to TRBJ2-3, with TRBD2 identical over 13 bases. The V and J ends lost 4 bases and 5 bases, in that order; junction bases with no gene match: 3. Germline V lookup: CDR1 SNHLY, CDR2 FYNNEI. The CDR3 is 15 amino acids. The DNA of the CDR3 is TGTGCCAGCAGTGGGACTAGCGGGGGTTTAGATACGCAGTATTTT. It translates to CASSGTSGGLDTQYF.

The V gene is TRBV5-8, the J gene TRBJ1-2, with TRBD1 as a possible D gene (5 bases). The CDR3 has 15 residues. Germline V gene data show CDR1 as SGHTS and CDR2 as YDEGEE. Trimming removed 0 bases from V and 7 bases from J, with 16 bases in between. DNA for the CDR3: TGTGCCAGCAGCTTGGACGGGGCGAGCCTAGGTGGCTACACCTTC. Protein sequence: CASSLDGASLGGYTF.

The CDR3 loop is CASSFQGLNTEAFF. DNA for the CDR3: TGTGCCAGCAGCTTTCAGGGCTTGAACACTGAAGCTTTCTTT. This chain connects TRBV7-2 to TRBJ1-1; the D gene is possibly TRBD1 (5 bases). V lost 3 bases to trimming and J lost 0 bases, with 8 bases between them. Germline CDR1 and CDR2: SGHTA and FQGNSA. The length of the CDR3 is 14 residues.

The chain uses TRBV28 and TRBJ2-1; 9 bases are shared with TRBD1. The junction had 10 bases not matched to a gene; V was cut back by 6 bases and J by 13 bases. Germline CDR1 and CDR2: MDHEN and SYDVKM. CDR3 length: 13 residues. This CDR3 is CASSGTGMLVQFF. CDR3 in DNA: TGTGCCAGCAGCGGGACAGGGATGTTGGTACAGTTCTTC.

The genes are TRBV30 and TRBJ1-5; tentative D call: TRBD1 (6 bases). CDR3 length equals 17 residues. Trimming shortened V by 1 base and J by 0 bases, and 16 bases separated the two germline ends. Germline V gene sequence: CDR1 GTSNPN, CDR2 SVGIG (reference sequence). The CDR3 DNA follows: TGTGCCTGGAGTGCCGGACAGACGGGATATAGCAATCAGCCCCAGCATTTT. Translated, it gives CAWSAGQTGYSNQPQHF.

The gene calls are TRBV5-1 and TRBJ1-4; D unclear. CDR3 length: 16 amino acids. Germline V gives CDR1 SGHRS, CDR2 YFSETQ. Trimming cost V 4 bases and J 3 bases, with 16 bases left between them. The CDR3 sequence: CASSNGDTRSNEKLFF. The DNA for the CDR3 is TGCGCCAGCAGCAACGGGGATACAAGGTCTAATGAAAAACTGTTTTTT.

The rearrangement uses TRBV30 and TRBJ1-1; D remains ambiguous. CDR1 is GTSNPN, CDR2 SVGIG, per germline (reference sequence). The CDR3 is made up of 11 amino acids. Trimming shortened V by 5 bases and J by 5 bases, and 9 bases separated the two germline ends. The CDR3 here is CAWAQRTEAFF. The CDR3 DNA sequence: TGTGCCTGGGCCCAGAGGACTGAAGCTTTCTTT.

With regard to this clone: This may come from a read error, since a much larger clone is one base off. This chain uses TRBV19 with TRBJ2-1; no definite D call. V shed 7 bases and J shed 8 bases, with 18 bases lying between them. The CDR3 loop spans 14 amino acids. The V gene's germline CDR1 is LNHDA and CDR2 SQIVND (reference sequence). CDR3 loop: CASIISSASDEQFF. Written as DNA, the CDR3 is TGTGCCAGTATTATTTCGAGCGCGAGCGATGAGCAGTTCTTC. The full variable domain, rest sourced from reference TRBV19 and TRBJ2-1, is DGGITQSPKYLFRKEGQNVTLSCEQNLNHDAMYWYRQDPGQGLRLIYYSQIVNDFQKGDIAEGYSVSREKKESFPLTVTSAQKNPTAFYLCASIISSASDEQFFGPGTRLTVL.

This clone was seen more than once but under ten times. The chain joins TRBV10-1 to TRBJ2-7; perhaps TRBD2 as D (6 bases). Trimming left V 6 bases short and J 3 bases short, with 9 bases between. In germline, CDR1 is WNHNN, CDR2 SYGVQD (reference sequence). The CDR3 runs 12 residues. In nucleotides, the CDR3 is TGCGCCAGCAGCCACGGGAGCTACGAGCAGTACTTC. Residues: CASSHGSYEQYF.

The rearrangement links TRBV2 to TRBJ1-2; D ambiguous. Trimming removed 8 bases from V and 7 bases from J, with 20 bases in between. Germline lookup yields CDR1 SNHLY and CDR2 FYNNEI. The length of the CDR3 is 14 residues. The CDR3 sequence: CASAGVTTSGGYTF. DNA of the CDR3: TGTGCCAGCGCTGGAGTTACAACCTCGGGTGGCTACACCTTC.

V gene TRBV29-1 combines with J gene TRBJ2-2; no definite D call. Trimming removed 7 bases from V and 3 bases from J, with 6 bases in between. Germline V gives CDR1 SQVTM, CDR2 ANQGSEA. The CDR3 is made up of 11 amino acids. This CDR3 is CSAAYTGELFF. CDR3 sequence (DNA): TGCAGCGCCGCTTACACCGGGGAGCTGTTTTTT.

For this clone: The sample carries other DNA sequences with the same CDR3. The chain combines TRBV5-4 with TRBJ1-1; 7 bases line up with TRBD1. CDR1 and CDR2 from the germline V gene are SGHNT and YYREEE (reference sequence). J lost 2 bases, V lost 4 bases, and 5 bases had no gene match. The CDR3 contains 14 residues. The CDR3 DNA reads as TGTGCCAGCAGCCGCGACAGGGTAAACACTGAAGCTTTCTTT. Translating gives CASSRDRVNTEAFF.

This chain uses TRBV28 with TRBJ1-1; D remains ambiguous. CDR1 MDHEN and CDR2 SYDVKM come from the germline V gene. Trimming shortened V by 5 bases and J by 5 bases, and 6 bases separated the two germline ends. This CDR3 comprises 11 residues. The chain's CDR3 is CASSLLTEAFF. The CDR3 DNA follows: TGTGCCAGCAGTCTTTTGACTGAAGCTTTCTTT.

The chain carries TRBV7-9 and TRBJ1-1; D ambiguous. Germline V lookup: CDR1 SEHNR, CDR2 FQNEAQ (reference sequence). Trimming shortened V by 5 bases and J by 8 bases, and 18 bases separated the two germline ends. There are 14 residues in the CDR3. DNA for the CDR3: TGTGCCAGCAGCCTCTCGGACCTATTTACCGAAGCTTTCTTT. Translating it yields CASSLSDLFTEAFF.

The chain recombines TRBV19 with TRBJ2-3; D call uncertain. The germline gives CDR1 LNHDA, CDR2 SQIVND (reference sequence). Trimming removed 4 bases at V and 1 base at J, with 6 bases between. The CDR3 has 13 residues. CDR3 loop: CASSSEGTDTQYF. The DNA for the CDR3 is TGTGCCAGTAGTAGTGAAGGCACAGATACGCAGTATTTT.

The CDR3, as DNA: TGTGCCAGCAGTACACGAGGGAGAAACACCATATATTTT. Translation: CASSTRGRNTIYF. The V call is TRBV27, the J call TRBJ1-3; D gene unclear. Between the trimmed V and J ends, which lost 5 bases and 5 bases, there was a span of 10 bases. The CDR3 spans 13 residues. CDR1 is MNHEY, CDR2 SMNVEV, per germline (reference sequence).

The rearrangement links TRBV4-1 to TRBJ1-6; D unresolved. Trimming took off 0 bases at V and 0 bases at J, with 15 bases between the two ends. Per the germline V gene, CDR1 is MGHRA and CDR2 is YSYEKL. The CDR3 runs 19 residues. The CDR3 DNA is TGCGCCAGCAGCCAAGATTTGTTCGGACTCAGCTCCTATAATTCACCCCTCCACTTT. Translating it yields CASSQDLFGLSSYNSPLHF.

This clone was seen a handful of times. Other DNA sequences of this sample code for an identical CDR3. V is TRBV7-3 and J is TRBJ1-2, with D unresolved. Deletions cut 0 bases from V and 0 bases from J, with 2 bases between. This CDR3 region has 13 residues. CDR1 and CDR2 from the germline V gene are SGHTA and FQGTGA. CDR3 DNA sequence: TGTGCCAGCAGCTTAACAGCTAACTATGGCTACACCTTC. The encoded protein is CASSLTANYGYTF.

This rearrangement joins TRBV6-5 to TRBJ1-1; D unresolved. The length of the CDR3 is 14 residues. Germline V gene data show CDR1 as MNHEY and CDR2 as SVGAGI. The V end lost 8 bases, the J end lost 0 bases, and 13 bases lay between the germline ends. The CDR3 nucleotides are TGTGCCAGCCGTGGAAGATCCATGAACACTGAAGCTTTCTTT. Translation gives CASRGRSMNTEAFF.

This clone occurred a few times. The V and J genes are TRBV9 and TRBJ1-3; D is perhaps TRBD1 (5 bases). This CDR3 comprises 14 residues. V shed 4 bases and J shed 4 bases, with 12 bases lying between them. Germline loops: CDR1 SGDLS, CDR2 YYNGEE. The CDR3 region is CASSPGTLGNTIYF. The CDR3 region has the DNA TGTGCCAGCAGCCCCGGGACTCTAGGAAACACCATATATTTT.

The chain combines TRBV2 with TRBJ2-1, with D possibly matching TRBD2 (5 bases). CDR1 SNHLY and CDR2 FYNNEI come from the germline V gene. CDR3 length: 13 residues. V lost 5 bases and J 9 bases, leaving 14 bases between the germline ends. The CDR3: CASSLTSLAEQFF. The DNA for the CDR3 is TGTGCCAGCAGTCTTACTAGTTTGGCTGAGCAGTTCTTC. Based on the CDR3 plus reference TRBV2 and TRBJ2-1, the full variable domain is EPEVTQTPSHQVTQMGQEVILRCVPISNHLYFYWYRQILGQKVEFLVSFYNNEISEKSEIFDDQFSVERPDGSNFTLKIRSTKLEDSAMYFCASSLTSLAEQFFGPGTRLTVL.

This clone has only a few counts. J is TRBJ1-1 and V is TRBV28; weak D call: TRBD1 (6 bases). Trimming removed 4 bases from V and 11 bases from J, with 20 bases in between. This CDR3 contains 14 residues. CDR1 and CDR2 from the germline V gene are MDHEN and SYDVKM. The CDR3 protein is CASSSVRGGAYAFF. CDR3 nucleotides: TGTGCCAGCAGTTCCGTTCGTGGGGGCGCGTATGCTTTCTTT.

This clone was picked up a small number of times. V and J are TRBV28 and TRBJ1-1; D is unresolved. The germline V and J ends were trimmed by 3 bases and 4 bases, with 6 bases remaining between them. Germline CDR1 and CDR2: MDHEN and SYDVKM. The CDR3 sequence is 12 residues long. The CDR3 spells CASSLPGTEAFF. The CDR3 nucleotides read TGTGCCAGCAGTTTGCCTGGCACTGAAGCTTTCTTT.

The rearrangement uses TRBV11-1 and TRBJ1-1, with D unclear. The CDR3 runs to 12 residues. Trimming took 5 bases from V and 10 from J, leaving 14 bases between them. Germline loops: CDR1 SGHAT, CDR2 FQDESV (reference sequence). The CDR3 reads CASSAIREGAFF. The CDR3 bases are TGTGCCAGCAGCGCAATAAGGGAGGGAGCTTTCTTT.

V and J are TRBV28 and TRBJ2-2; 7 bases match TRBD1. The length of the CDR3 is 14 residues. The germline V gene encodes CDR1 MDHEN and CDR2 SYDVKM. V lost 7 bases to trimming and J lost 2 bases; unmatched junction nucleotides: 4. CDR3 sequence reads: CASTRQGNTGELFF. DNA for the CDR3: TGTGCCAGCACACGACAGGGAAACACCGGGGAGCTGTTTTTT.

The rearrangement joins TRBV2 to TRBJ2-7; D is possibly TRBD2 (6 bases). This CDR3 is built from 13 residues. Germline V CDR1 and CDR2: SNHLY, FYNNEI. Trimming stripped 7 bases from V and 5 bases from J, with 15 bases between. The CDR3 DNA sequence: TGTGCCAGCAAGGAGGGGCTGTTAGACGAGCAGTACTTC. Encoded protein: CASKEGLLDEQYF.